Presented here are 25 T cell receptor beta chains from one specimen sequenced in a study of blood T cell repertoires in COVID-19. The data were produced by immunoSEQ multiplex PCR, yet TCRdb's version contains in-frame clones alone and is incomplete. In the table there are a few hundred thousand clones, about four fifths of which are singletons. Sample: peripheral blood. The receptors stem from a woman between 18 and 29 years old with acute or convalescent COVID-19.

The V gene is TRBV30, the J gene TRBJ1-1; D may be TRBD1 (5 bases). CDR1 and CDR2 (germline): GTSNPN, SVGIG (reference sequence). The CDR3 is 15 amino acids. The V and J ends lost 0 bases and 3 bases respectively, with 14 bases between them. CDR3 residues: CAWSVQSSGDTEAFF. CDR3 bases: TGTGCCTGGAGTGTACAAAGTTCGGGGGACACTGAAGCTTTCTTT.

The chain combines TRBV12-3 or TRBV12-4 with TRBJ2-5; 7 bases are shared with TRBD1. V was clipped by 7 bases and J by 7 bases; unmatched bases: 9. This CDR3 comprises 13 residues. CDR3 residues: CASNRGPVGTQYF. The DNA of the CDR3 is TGTGCCAGCAACAGGGGCCCAGTGGGGACCCAGTACTTC.

CDR3 amino acids: CASSFRLHGDNEQFF. The CDR3 coding sequence is TGTGCCAGCAGCTTTCGACTACACGGGGACAATGAGCAGTTCTTC. The chain uses TRBV5-6 and TRBJ2-1; maybe TRBD2 (5 bases). CDR1 is SGHDT and CDR2 is YYEEEE in the germline V gene. With 2 bases removed from V and 5 bases from J, the gap between germline ends came to 14 bases. The CDR3 is 15 residues long.

This clone has only one observation. The rearrangement joins TRBV28 to TRBJ1-4; 9 bases align to TRBD1. This CDR3 has 16 amino acids. Losses at the gene ends were 1 base for V and 8 bases for J; bases not matched to a gene: 8. The germline V gene has CDR1 MDHEN and CDR2 SYDVKM. CDR3: CASSLSSQGAREKLFF. In DNA form, the CDR3 reads TGTGCCAGCAGTTTATCCTCACAGGGGGCGCGGGAAAAACTGTTTTTT.

The rearrangement uses TRBV11-2 and TRBJ1-2, with D maybe TRBD1 (5 bases). V shed 2 bases and J shed 6 bases, with 16 bases lying between them. Germline CDR1 reads SGHAT; CDR2 reads FQNNGV. The CDR3 covers 15 residues. The CDR3 DNA follows: TGTGCCAGCAGCTTAAACCCCGCGGGAGGGGATGGCTACACCTTC. Translating it yields CASSLNPAGGDGYTF. Supplemented by reference TRBV11-2 and TRBJ1-2, the full variable domain reads EAGVAQSPRYKIIEKRQSVAFWCNPISGHATLYWYQQILGQGPKLLIQFQNNGVVDDSQLPKDRFSAERLKGVDSTLKIQPAKLEDSAVYLCASSLNPAGGDGYTFGSGTRLTVV.

This clone was counted between two and nine times. The rearrangement joins TRBV7-9 to TRBJ2-2, with unresolved D. V shed 5 bases and J shed 6 bases, with 10 bases lying between them. This CDR3 has 13 amino acids. Germline values: CDR1 SEHNR, CDR2 FQNEAQ (reference sequence). The CDR3 is CASSTPGSGELFF. The CDR3, as DNA: TGTGCCAGCAGCACACCAGGCTCCGGGGAGCTGTTTTTT.

This clone has more than one count but fewer than ten. V and J are TRBV7-2 and TRBJ2-7, with 8 bases fitting TRBD1. Unmatched junction bases numbered 7, after V lost 0 bases and J lost 3 bases. The CDR3 is 16 amino acids. Germline CDR1 reads SGHTA; CDR2 reads FQGNSA. The CDR3 is CASSLAGTGKDYEQYF. The CDR3 coding sequence is TGTGCCAGCAGCTTAGCCGGGACAGGCAAAGACTACGAGCAGTACTTC.

The chain has TRBV9 and TRBJ1-3; D unclear. Deletions cut 3 bases from V and 0 bases from J, with 16 bases between. The length of the CDR3 is 17 residues. Germline CDR1 is SGDLS and CDR2 is YYNGEE. In DNA, the CDR3 is TGTGCCAGCAGCGCGGAGCCCCAATTCAGCTCTGGAAACACCATATATTTT. Encoded protein: CASSAEPQFSSGNTIYF.

The chain carries TRBV28 and TRBJ2-1; D may be TRBD2 (6 bases). This CDR3 has 14 residues. From germline, CDR1 is MDHEN and CDR2 SYDVKM. V was clipped by 11 bases and J by 2 bases, with 16 bases between them. The CDR3 DNA follows: TGTGCCCCCCTCGGGGGAGTCCCCTACAATGAGCAGTTCTTC. Translation: CAPLGGVPYNEQFF.

This chain links TRBV5-1 with TRBJ2-5; 8 nucleotides agree with TRBD2. CDR3 length: 14 residues. V lost 2 bases to trimming and J lost 4 bases; unmatched junction nucleotides: 4. The germline CDR1 and CDR2 sequences are SGHRS and YFSETQ. As DNA, the CDR3 is TGCGCCAGCAGCTTCCCCGCGGGAGGAGAGACCCAGTACTTC. Its translation: CASSFPAGGETQYF.

The chain carries TRBV4-3 and TRBJ2-7; 7 nucleotides agree with TRBD2. The CDR3 is made up of 15 amino acids. Germline trimming cut 0 bases from V and 5 bases from J; bases unmatched to any gene: 7. CDR1 and CDR2 from the germline V gene are LGHNA and YSLEER. CDR3 nucleotides: TGCGCCAGCAGCCAAGAACTTACTAGCGAGCACGAGCAGTACTTC. Translated: CASSQELTSEHEQYF.

The chain recombines TRBV28 with TRBJ2-7; no clear D gene. Trimming shortened V by 2 bases and J by 2 bases, and 13 bases separated the two germline ends. The length of the CDR3 is 15 residues. CDR1 and CDR2 from the germline V gene are MDHEN and SYDVKM. This CDR3 reads CASSLVSVNTYEQYF. DNA of the CDR3: TGTGCCAGCAGTTTAGTTTCAGTTAATACCTACGAGCAGTACTTC.

This clone is deemed medium-sized. The chain carries TRBV27 and TRBJ2-1, with TRBD2 identical over 10 bases. V trimming: 6 bases; J trimming: 8 bases; junction bases outside the gene matches: 10. From germline, CDR1 is MNHEY and CDR2 SMNVEV (reference sequence). The CDR3 has 15 amino acids. In DNA, the CDR3 is TGTGCCAGCAGGGGCCCTAGCGGGAGTTTCTATGAGCAGTTCTTC. Amino acid sequence: CASRGPSGSFYEQFF.

The chain combines TRBV18 with TRBJ1-1; D is undetermined. V was trimmed by 6 bases and J by 2 bases, leaving 16 bases between them. This CDR3 has 15 amino acids. Germline loops: CDR1 KGHSH, CDR2 LQKENI. The CDR3 coding sequence is TGTGCCAGCTCTATGACACGGAATAAAAACACTGAAGCTTTCTTT. Amino acid sequence: CASSMTRNKNTEAFF.

The chain is built from TRBV7-9 and TRBJ2-7, with 8 bases that match TRBD1. In germline, CDR1 is SEHNR, CDR2 FQNEAQ (reference sequence). The trim removed 5 bases at V and 5 bases at J, leaving 5 bases unmatched. This CDR3 is 13 amino acids long. CDR3 amino acids: CASSGRGRNEQYF. In nucleotides, the CDR3 is TGTGCCAGCAGCGGCAGGGGGCGGAACGAGCAGTACTTC.

The DNA for the CDR3 is TGTGCCAGTAGTTATGATGGACACCATGCCTCTGGAAACACCATATATTTT. Translation: CASSYDGHHASGNTIYF. The chain combines TRBV19 with TRBJ1-3, with TRBD1 as a possible D gene (5 bases). This CDR3 has 17 amino acids. Germline CDR1 is LNHDA and CDR2 is SQIVND (reference sequence). Trimming shortened V by 5 bases and J by 0 bases, and 17 bases separated the two germline ends.

The chain couples TRBV6-2 or TRBV6-3 to TRBJ2-2; 13 nucleotides match TRBD2. The germline V gene encodes CDR1 MNHEY and CDR2 SVGEGT. This CDR3 has 18 residues. With V trimmed by 5 bases and J by 5 bases, 11 bases remained unmatched. The CDR3 protein is CASSPRPPGLAGTGELFF. In DNA, the CDR3 is TGTGCCAGCAGTCCCCGACCACCGGGACTAGCGGGGACCGGGGAGCTGTTTTTT.

The rearrangement joins TRBV3-1 (or the pseudogene TRBV3-2) to TRBJ2-5; a weak D match, TRBD2 (5 bases). The V end lost 4 bases, the J end lost 5 bases, and 17 bases lay between the germline ends. The length of the CDR3 is 15 residues. The germline CDR1 and CDR2 sequences are LGHDT and YNNKEL (reference sequence). The CDR3: CASSLAGVLRETQYF. In DNA form, the CDR3 reads TGTGCCAGCAGCCTCGCCGGGGTCCTTCGCGAGACCCAGTACTTC.

The chain combines TRBV30 with TRBJ2-1, with D perhaps TRBD2 (6 bases). CDR1 and CDR2 (germline): GTSNPN, SVGIG (reference sequence). Deletions cut 1 base from V and 4 bases from J, with 14 bases between. The CDR3 runs 15 residues. The CDR3 DNA is TGTGCCTGGAGTGGGGTTAGCGGATATTACAATGAGCAGTTCTTC. Translated, it gives CAWSGVSGYYNEQFF.

The chain couples TRBV19 to TRBJ2-3; possible D gene TRBD2, 5 bases. V lost 1 base, J lost 5 bases, and 10 bases lay in between. In germline, CDR1 is LNHDA, CDR2 SQIVND (reference sequence). The CDR3 totals 14 residues. CDR3 DNA sequence: TGTGCCAGTAGTATAGGGATACGGGAAGATACGCAGTATTTT. Its protein is CASSIGIREDTQYF.

The count of this clone is one. The CDR3 is CSVQQGSIEAFF. CDR3 coding DNA: TGCAGCGTCCAACAGGGAAGTATTGAAGCTTTCTTT. The gene calls are TRBV29-1 and TRBJ1-1, with D perhaps TRBD1 (6 bases). CDR3 length: 12 amino acids. V lost 6 bases and J 7 bases, leaving 15 bases between the germline ends. In germline, CDR1 is SQVTM, CDR2 ANQGSEA.

V gene TRBV2 combines with J gene TRBJ1-6, with a tentative D call TRBD1 (5 bases). This CDR3 has 13 residues. Trimming pared 7 bases from V and 9 bases from J, leaving 13 bases between. Germline CDR1 SNHLY, CDR2 FYNNEI. CDR3 in DNA: TGTGCCAGCAAGGGGCAGCAGGCTTCACCCCTCCACTTT. As protein: CASKGQQASPLHF.

This clone appeared a few times. The chain is built from TRBV7-8 and TRBJ1-1; TRBD1 is a possible D gene (5 bases). CDR3 length: 14 residues. V dropped 5 bases and J dropped 8 bases, with 18 bases sitting between them. CDR1 is SGHVS and CDR2 is FQNEAQ in the germline V gene. The CDR3 sequence: CASSPRMGGREAFF. The DNA of the CDR3 is TGTGCCAGCAGCCCGAGGATGGGGGGGAGGGAAGCTTTCTTT.

This clone was detected many times. The chain is built from TRBV5-1 and TRBJ2-1, with 12 bases that match TRBD2. CDR3 length: 16 amino acids. V was clipped by 4 bases and J by 7 bases; unmatched bases: 9. Germline CDR1 SGHRS, CDR2 YFSETQ. The CDR3 DNA reads TGCGCCAGCAGCACCCGCTTCGGGACTAGCGGGAATGAGCAGTTCTTC. Its translation: CASSTRFGTSGNEQFF.

V is TRBV6-2 or TRBV6-3 and J is TRBJ2-5; D is perhaps TRBD2 (6 bases). V was trimmed by 4 bases and J by 5 bases, leaving 14 bases between them. Germline lookup yields CDR1 MNHEY and CDR2 SVGEGT. The CDR3 is 14 residues long. The CDR3 DNA reads TGTGCCAGCAGTTTGGGCGGGAACGGGGAGACCCAGTACTTC. Translated, it gives CASSLGGNGETQYF.